These T cell receptor beta chains were read from a single sample in a study of regulatory T cells in long-lasting Graves disease. TCRdb analysed the multiplex PCR reads with MiXCR anew, one entry per CDR3 protein. The repertoire holds approximately 460,000 distinct CDR3 sequences, with about a sixth as singletons. These records were also assigned to another study, of T cells in Graves' hyperthyroidism and ophthalmopathy.

The source material was peripheral blood mononuclear cells (PBMCs), sampled at new diagnosis, from a patient treated with antithyroid drugs. The source is a woman aged 25 to 39 with Graves disease. Each CDR3 is given with its conserved first and last residue. A D gene is named only where the DNA matches it firmly.

>TRBV7-9|.
CASSLRLVRYNEQFF
>TRBV6-2/TRBV6-3|TRBD2
CASSYSPFLAGVGSGTGELFF
>TRBV27|TRBD2
CASSPGLAVDEQYF
>TRBV20-1|TRBD2
CSARDGDSGRAFAYEQYF
>TRBV2|TRBD1
CATKRGLSYEQYF
>TRBV5-1|TRBD2
CASSPAGGPADTQYF
>TRBV28|.
CASSLGRLYEQYF
>TRBV19|.
CASTSGQSYSNQPQHF
>TRBV20-1|TRBD1
CSARGDREEYIQYF
>TRBV6-5|TRBD2
CASSYSASGGEDEQYF
>TRBV11-2|.
CASSSQTSEQFF
>TRBV28|.
CASTELRALWETQYF
>TRBV28|.
CASSHELGQYF
>TRBV20-1|TRBD1
CSAHRRDRLNTEAFF
>TRBV12-3/TRBV12-4|.
CASQLNTGELFF
>TRBV2|.
CASSTRMNTEAFF
>TRBV10-3|TRBD2
CAISENRLAVNNEQFF
>TRBV6-2/TRBV6-3|TRBD2
CASSWWEGGRSSYNEQFF
>TRBV19|.
CASSMDSFNQPQHF
>TRBV9|.
CASSVPSGGSSYNEQFF
>TRBV24-1|TRBD2
CATSDRAGAYNEQFF
>TRBV28|.
CASTVGPGGYEQYF
>TRBV2|.
CASRGGLSGYAETQYF
>TRBV28|TRBD2
CASSPALAGGRNEQFF
>TRBV18|.
CASSRTEAKNIQYF
>TRBV27|.
CASSALVDTSRDEQYF
>TRBV20-1|.
CSARDSGRGGHTKLFF
>TRBV11-2|.
CASSLGIGYTEAFF
>TRBV18|.
CASSPEENTEAFF
>TRBV4-1|.
CASSQVRGPGYGYTF
>TRBV2|.
CASTGSTGGNQPQHF
>TRBV28|.
CASTFSGNSNQPQHF
>TRBV7-9|.
CASSHRYLDEQFF
>TRBV10-1|.
CASSDLSSNTGELFF
>TRBV19|.
CASSIVGRGNYEQYF
>TRBV2|.
CASKGRTAPNEKLFF
>TRBV5-1|.
CASSLTATDTQYF
>TRBV11-2|.
CASSRGFNQPQHF
>TRBV7-9|.
CASSPPRGARGYTDTQYF
>TRBV20-1|.
CSAPTSRPNYNEQFF
>TRBV7-9|.
CASSPNRGEQFF
>TRBV7-2|TRBD2
CASSLSTSGSNEQFF
>TRBV18|.
CASSPSDSRGYTF
>TRBV5-1|.
CASSSTGTTRGYTF
>TRBV3-1|TRBD2
CASGPGAGDQETQYF
>TRBV11-2|.
CAGQGGIVADTQYF
>TRBV5-1|.
CASSHDRSYGYTF
>TRBV5-1|TRBD2
CASSSELAGGLKTQYF